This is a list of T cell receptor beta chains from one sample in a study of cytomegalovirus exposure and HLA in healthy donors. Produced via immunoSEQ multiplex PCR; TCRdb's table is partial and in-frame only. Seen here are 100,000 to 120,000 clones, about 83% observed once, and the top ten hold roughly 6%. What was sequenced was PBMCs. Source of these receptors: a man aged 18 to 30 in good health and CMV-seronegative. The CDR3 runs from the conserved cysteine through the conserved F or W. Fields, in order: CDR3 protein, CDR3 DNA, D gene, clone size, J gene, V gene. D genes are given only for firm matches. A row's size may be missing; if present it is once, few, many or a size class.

CDR3: CASRAGQGYGYTF
DNA: TGTGCCAGCAGAGCGGGACAGGGCTATGGCTACACCTTC
D: TRBD1
size: -
J: TRBJ1-2
V: TRBV6-6

CDR3: CASSSDGNHGYTF
DNA: TGTGCCAGCAGCTCCGACGGGAACCATGGCTACACCTTC
D: -
size: -
J: TRBJ1-2
V: TRBV7-2

CDR3: CAWSANRQGTSLHF
DNA: TGTGCCTGGAGTGCCAACAGACAGGGAACTTCCCTCCACTTT
D: TRBD1
size: few
J: TRBJ1-6
V: TRBV30

CDR3: CASRGTAYSNQPQHF
DNA: TGTGCCAGCAGAGGGACAGCTTATAGCAATCAGCCCCAGCATTTT
D: TRBD1
size: few
J: TRBJ1-5
V: TRBV2

CDR3: CASSLVGTGYDEQYF
DNA: TGTGCCAGCAGCTTAGTGGGGACAGGTTACGACGAGCAGTACTTC
D: TRBD1
size: -
J: TRBJ2-7
V: TRBV7-8

CDR3: CASSQDSGAQETQYF
DNA: TGCGCCAGCAGCCAGGACTCAGGGGCCCAAGAGACCCAGTACTTC
D: -
size: -
J: TRBJ2-5
V: TRBV4-3

CDR3: CASSSTLGTVSYEQYF
DNA: TGTGCCAGCAGCTCAACGCTCGGGACAGTCTCCTACGAGCAGTACTTC
D: TRBD1
size: few
J: TRBJ2-7
V: TRBV5-6

CDR3: CASSETTSNQPQHF
DNA: TGTGCCAGCAGTGAAACGACAAGCAATCAGCCCCAGCATTTT
D: -
size: -
J: TRBJ1-5
V: TRBV6-1

CDR3: CAWSARLASTDTQYF
DNA: TGTGCCTGGAGTGCCCGACTAGCGTCTACAGATACGCAGTATTTT
D: TRBD2
size: once
J: TRBJ2-3
V: TRBV30

CDR3: CASSYSSTAYNEQFF
DNA: TGTGCCAGCAGTTACTCGAGCACCGCCTACAATGAGCAGTTCTTC
D: -
size: -
J: TRBJ2-1
V: TRBV6-5

CDR3: CASSAHGNLNQPQHF
DNA: TGTGCCAGCAGTGCCCACGGGAATCTCAATCAGCCCCAGCATTTT
D: -
size: -
J: TRBJ1-5
V: TRBV27

CDR3: CASSLERAGYGYTF
DNA: TGTGCCAGCAGCTTAGAACGGGCGGGCTATGGCTACACCTTC
D: -
size: -
J: TRBJ1-2
V: TRBV11-2

CDR3: CASSFRGAPTYEQYF
DNA: TGCGCCAGCAGCTTTCGCGGGGCCCCAACCTACGAGCAGTACTTC
D: -
size: -
J: TRBJ2-7
V: TRBV5-1

CDR3: CASSLLSDRHGYTF
DNA: TGTGCCAGCAGTTTGCTTTCTGACAGGCATGGCTACACCTTC
D: -
size: -
J: TRBJ1-2
V: TRBV28

CDR3: CSVGDRLIYPYEQYF
DNA: TGCAGCGTCGGGGACAGGCTTATTTACCCCTACGAGCAGTACTTC
D: TRBD1
size: -
J: TRBJ2-7
V: TRBV29-1

CDR3: CASSPDRGASGYTF
DNA: TGTGCCAGCAGCCCGGACAGGGGTGCATCCGGCTACACCTTC
D: TRBD1
size: -
J: TRBJ1-2
V: TRBV27

CDR3: CASSPAGGIDSPLHF
DNA: TGTGCCAGCTCACCCGCCGGGGGGATTGATTCACCCCTCCACTTT
D: -
size: -
J: TRBJ1-6
V: TRBV18

CDR3: CASSSKILKNTGELFF
DNA: TGTGCCAGCAGTTCCAAAATACTGAAGAACACCGGGGAGCTGTTTTTT
D: -
size: -
J: TRBJ2-2
V: TRBV27

CDR3: CAWMRWGQNTEAFF
DNA: TGTGCCTGGATGAGATGGGGACAGAACACTGAAGCTTTCTTT
D: -
size: -
J: TRBJ1-1
V: TRBV30

CDR3: CASSHLRQGIGELFF
DNA: TGTGCCAGCAGTCACTTGAGACAGGGAATCGGGGAGCTGTTTTTT
D: TRBD1
size: few
J: TRBJ2-2
V: TRBV6-6

CDR3: CASSRSPGTGYNEQFF
DNA: TGTGCCAGCAGTCGGAGCCCCGGGACAGGCTACAATGAGCAGTTCTTC
D: TRBD1
size: -
J: TRBJ2-1
V: TRBV25-1

CDR3: CASSIDSGTGGYEQYF
DNA: TGTGCCAGTAGTATAGATTCCGGGACAGGGGGCTACGAGCAGTACTTC
D: TRBD1
size: -
J: TRBJ2-7
V: TRBV19

CDR3: CASSQDEGRMTYEQYF
DNA: TGCGCCAGCAGCCAAGATGAGGGCCGCATGACTTACGAGCAGTACTTC
D: -
size: -
J: TRBJ2-7
V: TRBV4-3

CDR3: CASSTGGGGQPQHF
DNA: TGTGCCAGCAGTACAGGGGGCGGGGGTCAGCCCCAGCATTTT
D: TRBD1
size: few
J: TRBJ1-5
V: TRBV28

CDR3: CASSIGTGVGGYTF
DNA: TGTGCCAGTAGTATCGGGACAGGGGTAGGTGGCTACACCTTC
D: TRBD1
size: -
J: TRBJ1-2
V: TRBV19

CDR3: CASSFRGRGVNTEAFF
DNA: TGTGCCAGCAGTTTTAGGGGGAGAGGGGTGAACACTGAAGCTTTCTTT
D: -
size: once
J: TRBJ1-1
V: TRBV28

CDR3: CASSQDLPGGSSRYGYTF
DNA: TGCGCCAGCAGCCAAGATTTGCCAGGGGGGAGCTCTAGGTATGGCTACACCTTC
D: TRBD1
size: -
J: TRBJ1-2
V: TRBV4-3

CDR3: CASSFLTGVHEQYF
DNA: TGTGCCAGCAGCTTTTTGACAGGGGTCCACGAGCAGTACTTC
D: TRBD1
size: -
J: TRBJ2-7
V: TRBV5-6

CDR3: CASSVDEGMKEKLFF
DNA: TGTGCCAGCAGCGTAGACGAGGGAATGAAGGAAAAACTGTTTTTT
D: -
size: -
J: TRBJ1-4
V: TRBV9

CDR3: CSSSLLGAGLANTDTQYF
DNA: TGTTCCAGCAGCCTGTTAGGTGCTGGACTGGCTAACACAGATACGCAGTATTTT
D: -
size: -
J: TRBJ2-3
V: TRBV7-9

CDR3: CAISWDRDKYEQYF
DNA: TGTGCCATCAGTTGGGACAGGGACAAATACGAGCAGTACTTC
D: TRBD1
size: -
J: TRBJ2-7
V: TRBV10-3

CDR3: CASSQEGLAGETQYF
DNA: TGCGCCAGCAGCCAAGAAGGGTTAGCGGGAGAGACCCAGTACTTC
D: TRBD2
size: -
J: TRBJ2-5
V: TRBV4-3

CDR3: CASSQRQANEKLFF
DNA: TGTGCCAGCAGCCAACGACAGGCTAATGAAAAACTGTTTTTT
D: -
size: few
J: TRBJ1-4
V: TRBV4-2

CDR3: CASSLPRTVSYEQYF
DNA: TGTGCCAGCAGTTTACCCCGGACAGTTTCCTACGAGCAGTACTTC
D: -
size: -
J: TRBJ2-7
V: TRBV27

CDR3: CASSRSGSRQETQYF
DNA: TGTGCCAGCAGCCGAAGCGGGAGCCGACAAGAGACCCAGTACTTC
D: TRBD2
size: -
J: TRBJ2-5
V: TRBV7-2

CDR3: CASSLIDNTEAFF
DNA: TGTGCCAGCAGTCTCATAGATAACACTGAAGCTTTCTTT
D: -
size: -
J: TRBJ1-1
V: TRBV6-5

CDR3: CASSIGGPSNQPQHF
DNA: TGTGCCAGTAGTATAGGGGGCCCCAGCAATCAGCCCCAGCATTTT
D: -
size: -
J: TRBJ1-5
V: TRBV19

CDR3: CASSGGDSGSYYEQYF
DNA: TGTGCCAGCAGCGGGGGGGATAGCGGGAGCTACTACGAGCAGTACTTC
D: TRBD2
size: -
J: TRBJ2-7
V: TRBV7-6

CDR3: CASPRGHGRALPDTQYF
DNA: TGTGCCAGCCCGAGGGGACACGGGAGGGCCCTCCCAGATACGCAGTATTTT
D: TRBD2
size: -
J: TRBJ2-3
V: TRBV28

CDR3: CASFPGGLEQFF
DNA: TGTGCCAGCTTTCCGGGGGGACTAGAGCAGTTCTTC
D: TRBD2
size: -
J: TRBJ2-1
V: TRBV7-2

CDR3: CASSQDLVAVRRGTQYF
DNA: TGCGCCAGCAGCCAAGATCTAGTAGCGGTCCGCCGGGGTACGCAGTATTTT
D: -
size: -
J: TRBJ2-3
V: TRBV4-3

CDR3: CASSLGTDQPQHF
DNA: TGTGCCAGCAGCTTAGGGACTGACCAGCCCCAGCATTTT
D: -
size: -
J: TRBJ1-5
V: TRBV7-2

CDR3: CASSYGTDGTGELFF
DNA: TGTGCCAGCAGTTACGGGACTGATGGCACCGGGGAGCTGTTTTTT
D: -
size: -
J: TRBJ2-2
V: TRBV6-5

CDR3: CASSVRTSGGPGELFF
DNA: TGTGCCAGCAGTGTCAGGACTAGCGGGGGCCCTGGGGAGCTGTTTTTT
D: TRBD2
size: -
J: TRBJ2-2
V: TRBV2

CDR3: CASSEGQGGSYEQYF
DNA: TGTGCCAGCAGCGAGGGACAGGGGGGCTCCTACGAGCAGTACTTC
D: TRBD1
size: -
J: TRBJ2-7
V: TRBV5-4

CDR3: CASSLDRASGNTIYF
DNA: TGTGCCAGCAGCTTAGACAGAGCCTCTGGAAACACCATATATTTT
D: -
size: -
J: TRBJ1-3
V: TRBV7-2

CDR3: CASSLRQDYGYTF
DNA: TGTGCCAGCAGCTTGCGGCAGGACTATGGCTACACCTTC
D: -
size: -
J: TRBJ1-2
V: TRBV5-6

CDR3: CASSERESVDEQYF
DNA: TGTGCCAGCAGTGAGCGGGAGTCGGTGGACGAGCAGTACTTC
D: TRBD2
size: -
J: TRBJ2-7
V: TRBV6-4

CDR3: CASSLTGGTYEQYF
DNA: TGTGCCAGCAGCTTAACAGGGGGCACCTACGAGCAGTACTTC
D: TRBD1
size: -
J: TRBJ2-7
V: TRBV7-2

CDR3: CASSMSSGRANNYNEQFF
DNA: TGTGCCAGTAGTATGTCTAGCGGGAGGGCTAATAACTACAATGAGCAGTTCTTC
D: TRBD2
size: -
J: TRBJ2-1
V: TRBV19

CDR3: CASRKDSNTEAFF
DNA: TGTGCCAGCAGGAAGGACAGCAACACTGAAGCTTTCTTT
D: -
size: -
J: TRBJ1-1
V: TRBV7-2

CDR3: CASSVGGGMNTEAFF
DNA: TGTGCCAGCAGCGTTGGGGGCGGAATGAACACTGAAGCTTTCTTT
D: -
size: -
J: TRBJ1-1
V: TRBV14